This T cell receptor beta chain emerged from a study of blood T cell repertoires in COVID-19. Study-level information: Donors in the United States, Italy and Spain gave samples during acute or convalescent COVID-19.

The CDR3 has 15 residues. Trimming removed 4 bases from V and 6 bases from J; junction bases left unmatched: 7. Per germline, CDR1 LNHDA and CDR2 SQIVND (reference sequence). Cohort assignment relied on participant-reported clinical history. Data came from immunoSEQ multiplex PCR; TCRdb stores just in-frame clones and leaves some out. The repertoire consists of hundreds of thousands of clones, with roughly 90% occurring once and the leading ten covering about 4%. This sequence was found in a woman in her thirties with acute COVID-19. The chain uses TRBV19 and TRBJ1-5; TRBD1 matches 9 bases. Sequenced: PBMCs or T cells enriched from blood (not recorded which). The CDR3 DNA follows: TGTGCCAGTAGTACCGGACAGGGGCTGGGTCAGCCCCAGCATTTT. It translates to CASSTGQGLGQPQHF.